The source of this TCR delta chain is a study of γδ T cells in repeated Plasmodium falciparum infection. Germline values: CDR1 GEAIGNYY, CDR2 EKD. The CDR3 is 20 residues long. Vgamma9/Vdelta2+ and Vdelta2-negative gammadelta T cells were flow-sorted from PBMC for bulk sequencing. This clone came up a few times. Since a far larger clone is one base different, this is likely a read error. Other DNA sequences in the sample encode the same CDR3. TCRdb redid clone calling on the multiplex PCR reads using CATT. The repertoire has approximately 93,000 delta-chain clones, more than 0.85% of them found once; the top ten carry nearly 10%.

The TCR comes from a pool of human donors (malaria-infected and uninfected, not separated). Input material: gamma-delta T cells from blood. The J gene went uncalled, whereas the V gene is TRDV2; the DNA was not used to check the table's D call, TRDD3. The CDR3 nucleotides read TGTGCCTGTGACTCAGCGTCACGTACTGGGGGATACGCGAACACCGATAAACTCATCTTC. Its translation: CACDSASRTGGYANTDKLIF.